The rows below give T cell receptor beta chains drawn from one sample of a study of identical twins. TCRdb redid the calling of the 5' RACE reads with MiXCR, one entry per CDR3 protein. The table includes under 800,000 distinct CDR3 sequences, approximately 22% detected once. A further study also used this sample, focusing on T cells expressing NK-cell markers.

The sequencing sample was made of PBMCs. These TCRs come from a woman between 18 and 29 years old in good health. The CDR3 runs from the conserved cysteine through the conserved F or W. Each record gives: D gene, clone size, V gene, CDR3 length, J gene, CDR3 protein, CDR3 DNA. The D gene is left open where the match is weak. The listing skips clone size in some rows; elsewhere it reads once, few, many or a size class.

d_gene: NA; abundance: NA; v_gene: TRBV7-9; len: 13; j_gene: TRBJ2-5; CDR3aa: CASSPAMNETQYF; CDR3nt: TGTGCCAGCAGCCCCGCTATGAATGAGACCCAGTACTTC
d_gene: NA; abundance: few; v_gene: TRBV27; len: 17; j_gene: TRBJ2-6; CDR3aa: CASCRTGTLSGANVLTF; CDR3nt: TGTGCCAGCTGTAGAACAGGGACACTCTCTGGGGCCAACGTCCTGACTTTC
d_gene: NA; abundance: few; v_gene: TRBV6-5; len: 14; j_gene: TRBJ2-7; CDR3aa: CASSYRTGLHEQYF; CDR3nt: TGTGCCAGCAGTTACCGCACAGGGCTCCACGAGCAGTACTTC
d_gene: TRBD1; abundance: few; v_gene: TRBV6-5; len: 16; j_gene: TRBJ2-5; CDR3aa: CASSYSATGVGETQYF; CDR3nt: TGTGCCAGCAGTTACTCTGCGACAGGGGTTGGAGAGACCCAGTACTTC
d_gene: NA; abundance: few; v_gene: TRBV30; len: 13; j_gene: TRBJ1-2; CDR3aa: CAWSADRIYGYTF; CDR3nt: TGTGCCTGGAGTGCGGACCGTATCTATGGCTACACCTTC
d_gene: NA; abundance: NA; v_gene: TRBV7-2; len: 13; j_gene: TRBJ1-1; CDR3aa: CASSFIADTEAFF; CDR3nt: TGTGCCAGCAGCTTCATAGCGGACACTGAAGCTTTCTTT
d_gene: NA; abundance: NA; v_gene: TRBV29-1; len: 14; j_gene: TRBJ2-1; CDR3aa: CSGHFLSSYNEQFF; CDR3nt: TGCAGCGGTCATTTTTTGAGCTCCTACAATGAGCAGTTCTTC
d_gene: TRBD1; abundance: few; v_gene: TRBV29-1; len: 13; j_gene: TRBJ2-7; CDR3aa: CSVATGGLNEQYF; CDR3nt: TGCAGCGTGGCGACAGGGGGACTGAACGAGCAGTACTTC
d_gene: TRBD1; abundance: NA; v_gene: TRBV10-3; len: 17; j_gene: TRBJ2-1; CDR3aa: CAISESMDRGRDDEQFF; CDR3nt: TGTGCCATCAGTGAGTCCATGGACAGGGGAAGGGACGATGAGCAGTTCTTC
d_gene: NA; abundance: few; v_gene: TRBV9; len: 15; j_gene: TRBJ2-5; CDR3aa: CASSVATSHQETQYF; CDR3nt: TGTGCCAGCAGCGTAGCCACTAGCCACCAAGAGACCCAGTACTTC
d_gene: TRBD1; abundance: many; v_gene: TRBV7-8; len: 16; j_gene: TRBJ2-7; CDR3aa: CASSLVWTGRSYEQYF; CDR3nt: TGTGCCAGCAGCTTAGTTTGGACAGGGAGATCCTACGAGCAGTACTTC
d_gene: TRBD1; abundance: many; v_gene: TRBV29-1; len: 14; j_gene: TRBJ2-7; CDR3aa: CSASVGTGGYEQYF; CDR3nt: TGCAGCGCCTCAGTAGGGACAGGTGGCTACGAGCAGTACTTC
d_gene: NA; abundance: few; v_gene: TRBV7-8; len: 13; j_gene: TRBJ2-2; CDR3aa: CASGSLGGGELFF; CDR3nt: TGTGCCAGCGGGAGCCTGGGAGGCGGGGAGCTGTTTTTT
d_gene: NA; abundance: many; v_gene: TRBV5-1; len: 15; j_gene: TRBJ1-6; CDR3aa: CASSLEQGPTKPLHF; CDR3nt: TGCGCCAGCAGCTTGGAACAGGGACCTACGAAACCCCTCCACTTT
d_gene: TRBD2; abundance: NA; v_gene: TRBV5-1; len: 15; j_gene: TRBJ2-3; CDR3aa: CASSFGGESTDTQYF; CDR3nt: TGCGCCAGCAGCTTCGGGGGGGAAAGCACAGATACGCAGTATTTT
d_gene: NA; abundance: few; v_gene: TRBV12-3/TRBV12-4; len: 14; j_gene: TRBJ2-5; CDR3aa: CASSLSSRGETQYF; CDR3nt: TGTGCCAGCAGCTTAAGCTCACGGGGGGAGACCCAGTACTTC
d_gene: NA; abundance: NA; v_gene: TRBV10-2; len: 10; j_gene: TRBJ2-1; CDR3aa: CASSGHEQFF; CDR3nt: TGCGCCAGCAGCGGGCATGAGCAGTTCTTC
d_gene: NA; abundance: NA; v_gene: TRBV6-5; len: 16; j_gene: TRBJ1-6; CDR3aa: CASSSLWGGQYSPLHF; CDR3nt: TGTGCCAGCAGTTCACTTTGGGGGGGCCAATATTCACCCCTCCACTTT
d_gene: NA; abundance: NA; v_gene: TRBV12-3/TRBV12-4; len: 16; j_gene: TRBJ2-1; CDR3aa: CASSVTGTFDGNEQFF; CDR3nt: TGTGCCAGCAGTGTGACCGGGACCTTCGACGGGAATGAGCAGTTCTTC
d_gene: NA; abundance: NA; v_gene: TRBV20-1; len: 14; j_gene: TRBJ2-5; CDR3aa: CSAAQARFQETQYF; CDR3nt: TGCAGTGCTGCCCAAGCTAGATTCCAAGAGACCCAGTACTTC
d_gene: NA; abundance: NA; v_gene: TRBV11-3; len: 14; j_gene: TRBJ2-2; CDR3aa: CASSSETGAGELFF; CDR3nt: TGTGCCAGCAGCTCTGAGACTGGGGCCGGGGAGCTGTTTTTT
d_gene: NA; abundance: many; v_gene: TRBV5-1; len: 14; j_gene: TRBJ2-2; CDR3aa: CASSLVLGTGELFF; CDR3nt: TGCGCCAGCAGCTTGGTGTTGGGCACCGGGGAGCTGTTTTTT
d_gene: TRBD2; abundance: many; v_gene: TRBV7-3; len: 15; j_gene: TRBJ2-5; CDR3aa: CASSLNLAGTETQYF; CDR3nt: TGTGCCAGCAGCTTAAACCTAGCGGGGACGGAGACCCAGTACTTC
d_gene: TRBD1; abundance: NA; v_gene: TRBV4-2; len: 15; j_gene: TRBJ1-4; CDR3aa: CASSRKRDRYEKLFF; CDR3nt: TGTGCCAGCAGTAGGAAACGGGACAGATATGAAAAACTGTTTTTT
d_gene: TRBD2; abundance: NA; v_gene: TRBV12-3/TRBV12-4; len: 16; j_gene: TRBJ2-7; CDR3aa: CASSFWVAGGTYEQYF; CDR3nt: TGTGCCAGCAGTTTCTGGGTCGCGGGGGGTACCTACGAGCAGTACTTC
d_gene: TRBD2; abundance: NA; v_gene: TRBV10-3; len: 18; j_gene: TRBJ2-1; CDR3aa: CAISGTSGRNHSYNEQFF; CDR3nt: TGTGCCATCAGTGGTACTAGCGGGAGGAATCACTCCTACAATGAGCAGTTCTTC
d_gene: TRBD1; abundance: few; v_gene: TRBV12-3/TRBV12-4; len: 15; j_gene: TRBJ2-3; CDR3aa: CASTPRGSSTDTQYF; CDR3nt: TGTGCCAGCACCCCCAGGGGGTCAAGCACAGATACGCAGTATTTT
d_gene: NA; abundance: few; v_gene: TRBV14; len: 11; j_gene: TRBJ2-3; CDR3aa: CASSHAGTQYF; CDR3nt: TGTGCCAGCAGCCATGCCGGTACGCAGTATTTT
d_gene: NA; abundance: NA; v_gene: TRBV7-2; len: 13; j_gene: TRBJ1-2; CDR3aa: CASSLGRERGYTF; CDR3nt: TGTGCCAGCAGCTTAGGACGGGAGCGAGGCTACACCTTC
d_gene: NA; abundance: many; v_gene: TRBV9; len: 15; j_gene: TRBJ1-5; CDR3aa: CASSVAGHGNQPQHF; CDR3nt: TGTGCCAGCAGCGTAGCGGGACACGGCAATCAGCCCCAGCATTTT
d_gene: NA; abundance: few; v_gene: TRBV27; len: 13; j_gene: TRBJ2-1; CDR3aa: CASSNNGGYEQFF; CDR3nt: TGTGCCAGCAGTAACAACGGAGGTTATGAGCAGTTCTTC
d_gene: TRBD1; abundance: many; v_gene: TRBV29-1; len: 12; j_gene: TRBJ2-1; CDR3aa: CSVGDSSQEQFF; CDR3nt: TGCAGCGTTGGGGACAGTTCACAGGAGCAGTTCTTC
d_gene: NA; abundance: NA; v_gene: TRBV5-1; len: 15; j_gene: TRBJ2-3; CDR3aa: CASSLGTLATDTQYF; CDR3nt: TGCGCCAGCAGCTTGGGGACTTTAGCCACAGATACGCAGTATTTT
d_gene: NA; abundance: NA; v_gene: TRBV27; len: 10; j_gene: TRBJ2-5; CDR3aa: CASILQTQYF; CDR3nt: TGTGCCAGCATACTACAGACCCAGTACTTC
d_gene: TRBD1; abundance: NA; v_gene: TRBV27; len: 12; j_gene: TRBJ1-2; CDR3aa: CASSGTGRGYTF; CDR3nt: TGTGCCAGCAGTGGGACAGGGAGAGGCTACACCTTC
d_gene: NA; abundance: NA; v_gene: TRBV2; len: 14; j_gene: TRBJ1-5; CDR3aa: CASRETASNQPQHF; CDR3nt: TGTGCCAGCAGAGAAACAGCGTCCAATCAGCCCCAGCATTTT
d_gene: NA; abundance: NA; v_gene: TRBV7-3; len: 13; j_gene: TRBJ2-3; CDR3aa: CASSPQWEDTQYF; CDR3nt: TGTGCCAGCAGCCCCCAGTGGGAAGATACGCAGTATTTT
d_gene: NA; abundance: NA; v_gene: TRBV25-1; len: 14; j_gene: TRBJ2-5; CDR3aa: CASSRDRIGETQYF; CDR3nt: TGTGCCAGCAGCCGCGACCGGATCGGGGAGACCCAGTACTTC
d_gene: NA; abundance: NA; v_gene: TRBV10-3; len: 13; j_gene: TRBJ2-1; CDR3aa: CAIGSTSENEQFF; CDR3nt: TGTGCCATCGGCTCGACTAGTGAAAATGAGCAGTTCTTC
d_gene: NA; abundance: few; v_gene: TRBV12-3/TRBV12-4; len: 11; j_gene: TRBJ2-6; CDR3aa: CASSSGYVLTF; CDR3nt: TGTGCCAGCAGTTCGGGATACGTCCTGACTTTC
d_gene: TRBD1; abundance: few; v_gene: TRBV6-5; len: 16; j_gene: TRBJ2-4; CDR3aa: CASSYSGTGAKNIQYF; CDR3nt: TGTGCCAGCAGTTACTCGGGGACAGGGGCCAAAAACATTCAGTACTTC
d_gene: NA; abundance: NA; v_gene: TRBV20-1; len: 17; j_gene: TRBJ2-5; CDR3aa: CSARGLRIGSRQETQYF; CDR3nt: TGCAGTGCTAGAGGGCTGAGGATCGGCTCGCGCCAAGAGACCCAGTACTTC
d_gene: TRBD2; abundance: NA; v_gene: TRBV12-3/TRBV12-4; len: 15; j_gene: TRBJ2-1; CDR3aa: CASRGAPAGENEQFF; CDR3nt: TGTGCCAGCAGGGGCGCCCCAGCGGGAGAGAATGAGCAGTTCTTC
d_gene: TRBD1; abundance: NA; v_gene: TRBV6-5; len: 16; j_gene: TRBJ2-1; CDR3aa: CASCYRGGSAWNEQFF; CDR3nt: TGTGCCAGCTGTTACCGAGGGGGCTCTGCTTGGAATGAGCAGTTCTTC
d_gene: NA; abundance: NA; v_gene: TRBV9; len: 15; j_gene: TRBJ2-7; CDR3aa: CASSVEPSASYEQYF; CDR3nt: TGTGCCAGCAGCGTAGAGCCTAGCGCCTCCTACGAGCAGTACTTC
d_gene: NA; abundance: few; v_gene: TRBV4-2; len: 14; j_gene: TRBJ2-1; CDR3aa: CASSQDRFGLEQFF; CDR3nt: TGTGCCAGCAGCCAAGATCGTTTCGGGTTGGAGCAGTTCTTC
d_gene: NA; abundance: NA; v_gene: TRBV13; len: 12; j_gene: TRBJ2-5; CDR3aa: CASSSDPGSQYF; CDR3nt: TGTGCCAGCAGCTCCGACCCCGGGTCCCAGTACTTC
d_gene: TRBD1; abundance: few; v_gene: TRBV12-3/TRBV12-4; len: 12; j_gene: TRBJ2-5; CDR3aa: CASNIQGETQYF; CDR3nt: TGTGCCAGCAACATACAGGGGGAGACCCAGTACTTC
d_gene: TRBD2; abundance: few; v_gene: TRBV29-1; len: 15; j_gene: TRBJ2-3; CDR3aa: CSVLKGLASTDTQYF; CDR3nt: TGCAGCGTCTTAAAGGGACTAGCGAGCACAGATACGCAGTATTTT
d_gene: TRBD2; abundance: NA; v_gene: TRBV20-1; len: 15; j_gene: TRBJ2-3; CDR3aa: CSARDQRTSGYTQYF; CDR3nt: TGCAGTGCTAGAGATCAAAGGACTAGCGGGTATACGCAGTATTTT
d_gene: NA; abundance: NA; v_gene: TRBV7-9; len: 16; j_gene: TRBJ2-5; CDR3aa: CASSEARGALQETQYF; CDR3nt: TGTGCCAGCAGCGAAGCACGGGGGGCCCTTCAAGAGACCCAGTACTTC
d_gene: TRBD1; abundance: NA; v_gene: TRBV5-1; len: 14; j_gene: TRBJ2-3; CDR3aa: CASFSQGASDTQYF; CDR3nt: TGCGCCAGCTTTTCACAGGGGGCTTCAGATACGCAGTATTTT
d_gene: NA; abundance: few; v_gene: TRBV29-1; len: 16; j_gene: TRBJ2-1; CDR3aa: CSASALRANRVDEQFF; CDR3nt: TGCAGCGCCTCCGCCCTCCGGGCCAACAGAGTGGATGAGCAGTTCTTC
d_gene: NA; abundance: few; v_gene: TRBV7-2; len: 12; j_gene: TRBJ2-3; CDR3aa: CASSLAPSTQYF; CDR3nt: TGTGCCAGCAGCTTAGCGCCGTCTACGCAGTATTTT